This is a list of T cell receptor beta chains from one sample in a study of read filtering for tumor transcriptome and immune sequencing. TCRdb passed the reads through MiXCR, listing each CDR3 protein once. This sample has more than 35,000 distinct CDR3 sequences, with approximately 13% found just once. The sequencing input was a population of CD138-negative cells sorted from bone marrow. The receptors derive from a donor aged 40 or older with multiple myeloma. The CDR3 runs from the conserved cysteine through the conserved F or W. D genes are given only for firm matches. For some rows the clone size is stated as once, few or many, or as a class when expanded; others skip it.

DNA: TGTGCCAGCAGCTTACAGGTAGCGGCCTCCTACGAGCAGTACTTC
CDR3: CASSLQVAASYEQYF
V: TRBV7-2
J: TRBJ2-7
size: many
D: .

DNA: TGTGCCATCAGTGAATCCGGGACTAGACCCTACAATGAGCAGTTCTTC
CDR3: CAISESGTRPYNEQFF
V: TRBV10-3
J: TRBJ2-1
size: many
D: TRBD2

DNA: TGCGCCAGCAGCCAAGAGAATCAGCCCCAGCATTTT
CDR3: CASSQENQPQHF
V: TRBV4-1
J: TRBJ1-5
size: many
D: .

DNA: TGTGCCAGCAGTTACGACGGCAGGGGCACTGAAGCTTTCTTT
CDR3: CASSYDGRGTEAFF
V: TRBV6-5
J: TRBJ1-1
size: many
D: .

DNA: TGTGCCAGCAGCTTAACGTCTGCCAGGGAATCGGAGACCCAGTACTTC
CDR3: CASSLTSARESETQYF
V: TRBV11-1
J: TRBJ2-5
size: .
D: .

DNA: TGTGCCAGCAGTCAGGGACTAGCGGGAGTAACCGGGGAGCTGTTTTTT
CDR3: CASSQGLAGVTGELFF
V: TRBV6-2/TRBV6-3
J: TRBJ2-2
size: many
D: TRBD2

DNA: TGTGCCAGCAGCTTCGACGATGGGACTGATGCTTTCTTT
CDR3: CASSFDDGTDAFF
V: TRBV5-6
J: TRBJ1-1
size: few
D: .

DNA: TGTGCCAGCAGCGCCTTAGCGGGACTTGAGCAGTATTTT
CDR3: CASSALAGLEQYF
V: TRBV7-2
J: TRBJ2-3
size: many
D: TRBD2

DNA: TGTGCCAGCAGTGGCCCGAGGGGGCGGAACACTGAAGCTTTCTTT
CDR3: CASSGPRGRNTEAFF
V: TRBV6-5
J: TRBJ1-1
size: many
D: TRBD1

DNA: TGCGCCAGCAGTTTCGGACTAGCCCGGAGCTCCTACAATGAGCAGTTCTTC
CDR3: CASSFGLARSSYNEQFF
V: TRBV28
J: TRBJ2-1
size: .
D: TRBD2